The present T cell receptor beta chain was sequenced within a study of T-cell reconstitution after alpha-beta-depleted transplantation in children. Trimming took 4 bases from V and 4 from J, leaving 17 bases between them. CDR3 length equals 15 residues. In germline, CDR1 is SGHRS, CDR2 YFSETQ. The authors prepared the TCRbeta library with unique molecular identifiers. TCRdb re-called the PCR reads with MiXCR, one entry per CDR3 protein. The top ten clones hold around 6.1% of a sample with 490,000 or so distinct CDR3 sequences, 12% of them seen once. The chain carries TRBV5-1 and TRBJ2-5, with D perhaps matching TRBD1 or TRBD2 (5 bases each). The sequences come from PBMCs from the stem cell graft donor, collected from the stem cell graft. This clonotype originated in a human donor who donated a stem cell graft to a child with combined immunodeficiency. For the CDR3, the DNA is TGCGCCAGCAGCCCTCCGGGACGCTTGGGAGAGACCCAGTACTTC. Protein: CASSPPGRLGETQYF.